This T cell receptor (beta chain) stems from a study of monozygotic twins with inflammatory bowel disease. Whole-study results and caveats: Perhaps reflecting limited power, concordant and discordant twins did not differ in repertoire similarity. IBD patients shared fewer clonotypes with other individuals than healthy twins, especially patients with disease activity signs.

The V gene's germline CDR1 is SGHVS and CDR2 FNYEAQ. The length of the CDR3 is 17 residues. A word on this clonotype: Antigen: not known.

TCRdb re-called the 5' RACE reads and gives one entry per CDR3 protein, without DNA. The table for this sample gives 300,000 to 450,000 distinct CDR3 sequences. The J gene is TRBJ2-4, the V gene TRBV7-6. Specimen: blood. This receptor was obtained from a human donor with ulcerative colitis or Crohn's disease, or a healthy co-twin of an affected twin (not recorded which). Here the CDR3 reads CASSPGVAGFAKNIQYF.